The rows below give T cell receptor beta chains drawn from one sample of a study of high-grade serous ovarian cancer treatment subgroups. Sequencing used immunoSEQ multiplex PCR; TCRdb keeps in-frame clones, though not all of them. Of 3,500 to 4,500 clones detected, approximately 71% appear once; the ten largest clones hold less than 15%. The specimen was tumor tissue. The receptors shown here come from a human donor with high-grade serous ovarian cancer. CDR3s include the opening cysteine and the closing phenylalanine or tryptophan. The D gene is left open where the match is weak. For some rows the clone size is stated as once, few or many, or as a class when expanded; others skip it.

V gene: TRBV7-3; D gene: TRBD2; clone size: NA; J gene: TRBJ2-3; CDR3 DNA: TGTGCCAGCAGCTTATCGGGGGGTGCCGATACGCAGTATTTT; CDR3 protein: CASSLSGGADTQYF
V gene: TRBV6-1; D gene: NA; clone size: NA; J gene: TRBJ1-1; CDR3 DNA: TGTGCCAGCAGTGGCTCCGGGACACCCAACACTGAAGCTTTCTTT; CDR3 protein: CASSGSGTPNTEAFF
V gene: TRBV27; D gene: NA; clone size: once; J gene: TRBJ2-3; CDR3 DNA: TGTGCCAGCAGTTTATCGGTCCTATCAGCTAGCACAGATACGCAGTATTTT; CDR3 protein: CASSLSVLSASTDTQYF
V gene: TRBV2; D gene: NA; clone size: few; J gene: TRBJ2-2; CDR3 DNA: TGTGCCAGCAGTGGACTGAACACCGGGGAGCTGTTTTTT; CDR3 protein: CASSGLNTGELFF
V gene: TRBV7-3; D gene: TRBD2; clone size: NA; J gene: TRBJ2-3; CDR3 DNA: TGTGCCAGCAGCTTCGGGACTAGCGGGGCCGGGGATACGCAGTATTTT; CDR3 protein: CASSFGTSGAGDTQYF
V gene: TRBV30; D gene: NA; clone size: NA; J gene: TRBJ1-1; CDR3 DNA: TGTGCCTGGAGTGTATCTACAGGGCGCACTGAAGCTTTCTTT; CDR3 protein: CAWSVSTGRTEAFF
V gene: TRBV7-9; D gene: TRBD2; clone size: NA; J gene: TRBJ2-1; CDR3 DNA: TGTGCCAGCAGCGTTAGCGGGGGGGCCGGATACAATGAGCAGTTCTTC; CDR3 protein: CASSVSGGAGYNEQFF
V gene: TRBV7-8; D gene: TRBD1; clone size: few; J gene: TRBJ1-1; CDR3 DNA: TGTGCCAGCAGCCCAAGAACAGGGGGGGAAAGGAACACTGAAGCTTTCTTT; CDR3 protein: CASSPRTGGERNTEAFF
V gene: TRBV29-1; D gene: NA; clone size: NA; J gene: TRBJ2-5; CDR3 DNA: TGCAGCGTTGGGAGGATCCAAGAGACCCAGTACTTC; CDR3 protein: CSVGRIQETQYF
V gene: TRBV7-2; D gene: TRBD1; clone size: NA; J gene: TRBJ2-7; CDR3 DNA: TGTGCCAGCAGCCCGAGGGACAGGGGGCACCAGTACTTC; CDR3 protein: CASSPRDRGHQYF
V gene: TRBV5-1; D gene: NA; clone size: NA; J gene: TRBJ2-3; CDR3 DNA: TGCGCCAGCAGCTTGGTTGGTGCGGATACGCAGTATTTT; CDR3 protein: CASSLVGADTQYF
V gene: TRBV2; D gene: NA; clone size: NA; J gene: TRBJ1-6; CDR3 DNA: TGTGCCAGCAGTGAACTTCAGGGCGGTAATTCACCCCTCCACTTT; CDR3 protein: CASSELQGGNSPLHF
V gene: TRBV19; D gene: NA; clone size: NA; J gene: TRBJ2-7; CDR3 DNA: TGTGCCAGTAGTATAGCTCTATTGATGGGCTACGAGCAGTACTTC; CDR3 protein: CASSIALLMGYEQYF
V gene: TRBV7-8; D gene: TRBD1; clone size: NA; J gene: TRBJ1-2; CDR3 DNA: TGTGCCAGCAGCTTGGTCCCAGACAGGGGGCAAGACTATGGCTACACCTTC; CDR3 protein: CASSLVPDRGQDYGYTF
V gene: TRBV4-2; D gene: TRBD2; clone size: NA; J gene: TRBJ2-7; CDR3 DNA: TGTGCCAGCAGCCAAGCGGCCAGCGGGGGCTTCTACGAGCAGTACTTC; CDR3 protein: CASSQAASGGFYEQYF
V gene: TRBV9; D gene: NA; clone size: NA; J gene: TRBJ1-2; CDR3 DNA: TGTGCCAGCAGCTCAGGAGACTCTAACTATGGCTACACCTTC; CDR3 protein: CASSSGDSNYGYTF
V gene: TRBV29-1; D gene: NA; clone size: NA; J gene: TRBJ1-2; CDR3 DNA: TGCAGCGTTGACCCCCGGGGAGGGGGGCACAGCTATGGCTACACCTTC; CDR3 protein: CSVDPRGGGHSYGYTF
V gene: TRBV11-3; D gene: NA; clone size: large; J gene: TRBJ1-1; CDR3 DNA: TGTGCCAGCACCCACCCGCGAGGCGGGATGATGAACACTGAAGCTTTCTTT; CDR3 protein: CASTHPRGGMMNTEAFF
V gene: TRBV19; D gene: NA; clone size: NA; J gene: TRBJ1-1; CDR3 DNA: TGTGCCAGTAGTATGGGTCCGATTTCTGAAGCTTTCTTT; CDR3 protein: CASSMGPISEAFF
V gene: TRBV18; D gene: NA; clone size: NA; J gene: TRBJ1-2; CDR3 DNA: TGTGCCATACCCGGCGGGTCGGGCGCCAACTATGGCTACACCTTC; CDR3 protein: CAIPGGSGANYGYTF
V gene: TRBV9; D gene: TRBD2; clone size: NA; J gene: TRBJ2-3; CDR3 DNA: TGTGCCAGCAGCGCCCACCCGCTTAGCGGGGGGGCCGGAGATACGCAGTATTTT; CDR3 protein: CASSAHPLSGGAGDTQYF
V gene: TRBV5-6; D gene: TRBD1; clone size: NA; J gene: TRBJ1-1; CDR3 DNA: TGTGCCAGCACTACGACAGGGTGGACTGAAGCTTTCTTT; CDR3 protein: CASTTTGWTEAFF
V gene: TRBV30; D gene: NA; clone size: NA; J gene: TRBJ1-4; CDR3 DNA: TGTGCCTGGAGGGAGACAGCAACTAATGAAAAACTGTTTTTT; CDR3 protein: CAWRETATNEKLFF
V gene: TRBV6-1; D gene: NA; clone size: NA; J gene: TRBJ2-3; CDR3 DNA: TGTGCCAGCAGTGAATGGTCAGCCACAGATACGCAGTATTTT; CDR3 protein: CASSEWSATDTQYF
V gene: TRBV9; D gene: NA; clone size: NA; J gene: TRBJ2-3; CDR3 DNA: TGTGCCAGCAGCGTTTCGGGGGGCGGCGGCACAGATACGCAGTATTTT; CDR3 protein: CASSVSGGGGTDTQYF
V gene: TRBV2; D gene: NA; clone size: NA; J gene: TRBJ2-5; CDR3 DNA: TGTGCCAGCAGGAGGGCAGAGGTCGAGACCCAGTACTTC; CDR3 protein: CASRRAEVETQYF
V gene: TRBV30; D gene: NA; clone size: NA; J gene: TRBJ1-4; CDR3 DNA: TGTGCCTGGAAGTTGTCGGACTTAAGGAGGGAAAAACTGTTTTTT; CDR3 protein: CAWKLSDLRREKLFF
V gene: TRBV7-9; D gene: TRBD2; clone size: NA; J gene: TRBJ2-2; CDR3 DNA: TGTGCCAGCAGCCCTGGACTAGCTACCGGGGAGCTGTTTTTT; CDR3 protein: CASSPGLATGELFF
V gene: TRBV7-3; D gene: NA; clone size: NA; J gene: TRBJ2-6; CDR3 DNA: TGTGCCAGCAGCTTACCCCCACACTCTGGGGCCAACGTCCTGACTTTC; CDR3 protein: CASSLPPHSGANVLTF
V gene: TRBV4-2; D gene: NA; clone size: NA; J gene: TRBJ2-7; CDR3 DNA: TGTGCCAGCAGCCAAAGTTGGGGGGGCGACGGCGAGCAGTACTTC; CDR3 protein: CASSQSWGGDGEQYF
V gene: TRBV10-3; D gene: NA; clone size: once; J gene: TRBJ2-3; CDR3 DNA: TGTGCCGTCCAGTCCACCCCAAGTGCGATGGATACGCAGTATTTT; CDR3 protein: CAVQSTPSAMDTQYF
V gene: TRBV7-9; D gene: NA; clone size: NA; J gene: TRBJ2-3; CDR3 DNA: TGTGCCAGCAGCTGGGCCACAGATACGCAGTATTTT; CDR3 protein: CASSWATDTQYF
V gene: TRBV5-1; D gene: NA; clone size: NA; J gene: TRBJ2-1; CDR3 DNA: TGCGCCAGCAGCTTGGAGACTTTTTACAATGAGCAGTTCTTC; CDR3 protein: CASSLETFYNEQFF
V gene: TRBV28; D gene: TRBD2; clone size: NA; J gene: TRBJ2-1; CDR3 DNA: TGTGCCAGCAGTTTATTCGGGGGGGCTCAGATTGAGCAGTTCTTC; CDR3 protein: CASSLFGGAQIEQFF
V gene: TRBV5-5; D gene: TRBD2; clone size: few; J gene: TRBJ2-3; CDR3 DNA: TGTGCCAGCAGCTTGGAGCGGGGGATGACAGATACGCAGTATTTT; CDR3 protein: CASSLERGMTDTQYF
V gene: TRBV7-2; D gene: NA; clone size: NA; J gene: TRBJ1-3; CDR3 DNA: TGTGCCAGCAGCCCGGACGGAGGGAGAAACACCATATATTTT; CDR3 protein: CASSPDGGRNTIYF
V gene: TRBV5-5; D gene: NA; clone size: NA; J gene: TRBJ1-3; CDR3 DNA: TGTGCCAGCAGCTTGATGGAGGACACCATATATTTT; CDR3 protein: CASSLMEDTIYF
V gene: TRBV6-5; D gene: NA; clone size: NA; J gene: TRBJ1-2; CDR3 DNA: TGTGCCAGCAGTTACCTACCCAACTATGGCTACACCTTC; CDR3 protein: CASSYLPNYGYTF
V gene: TRBV11-2; D gene: NA; clone size: few; J gene: TRBJ1-2; CDR3 DNA: TGTGCCAGCAGCTGGGGGGGTAACTATGGCTACACCTTC; CDR3 protein: CASSWGGNYGYTF
V gene: TRBV5-1; D gene: NA; clone size: NA; J gene: TRBJ2-7; CDR3 DNA: TGCGCCAGCAGCCCTATCACTCCGAGCTCCTACGAGCAGTACTTC; CDR3 protein: CASSPITPSSYEQYF
V gene: TRBV6-1; D gene: NA; clone size: NA; J gene: TRBJ2-2; CDR3 DNA: TGTGCCAGCAGGATTCGATCGACCGGGGAGCTGTTTTTT; CDR3 protein: CASRIRSTGELFF
V gene: TRBV19; D gene: NA; clone size: NA; J gene: TRBJ1-2; CDR3 DNA: TGTGCCAGTAGTCGGAGGGGTAACTATGGCTACACCTTC; CDR3 protein: CASSRRGNYGYTF
V gene: TRBV19; D gene: NA; clone size: few; J gene: TRBJ1-6; CDR3 DNA: TGTGCCAGTAGTATAGGAGGGAATTCACCCCTCCACTTT; CDR3 protein: CASSIGGNSPLHF
V gene: TRBV11-3; D gene: TRBD1; clone size: once; J gene: TRBJ1-1; CDR3 DNA: TGTGCCAGCAGCTTAGGGGACAGGGGGCCCACTGAAGCTTTCTTT; CDR3 protein: CASSLGDRGPTEAFF
V gene: TRBV28; D gene: NA; clone size: NA; J gene: TRBJ1-2; CDR3 DNA: TGTGCCAGCAGTTCTTCCGGGACCGGGGGAGATGGCTACACCTTC; CDR3 protein: CASSSSGTGGDGYTF
V gene: TRBV10-2; D gene: NA; clone size: NA; J gene: TRBJ1-4; CDR3 DNA: TGCGCCAGCAGCGGCTGGGGGGGTTCGAATGAAAAACTGTTTTTT; CDR3 protein: CASSGWGGSNEKLFF
V gene: TRBV5-4; D gene: NA; clone size: NA; J gene: TRBJ1-1; CDR3 DNA: TGCGCCAGCAGCCAAGCTGGGAACACTGAAGCTTTCTTT; CDR3 protein: CASSQAGNTEAFF
V gene: TRBV7-8; D gene: NA; clone size: large; J gene: TRBJ1-1; CDR3 DNA: TGTGCCAGCAGCTTGTGGGACGGGAGCACTGAAGCTTTCTTT; CDR3 protein: CASSLWDGSTEAFF
V gene: TRBV6-5; D gene: NA; clone size: NA; J gene: TRBJ1-1; CDR3 DNA: TGTGCCAGCAGTGCTAGGGGGGACACTGAAGCTTTCTTT; CDR3 protein: CASSARGDTEAFF
V gene: TRBV5-6; D gene: NA; clone size: few; J gene: TRBJ1-1; CDR3 DNA: TGTGCCAGCAGCCCGGTTGGCACTGAAGCTTTCTTT; CDR3 protein: CASSPVGTEAFF
V gene: TRBV7-6; D gene: NA; clone size: NA; J gene: TRBJ1-1; CDR3 DNA: TGTGCCAGCAGCTTAGAGGGGTTATATCTGAACACCGAAGCTTTCTTT; CDR3 protein: CASSLEGLYLNTEAFF
V gene: TRBV19; D gene: NA; clone size: few; J gene: TRBJ2-7; CDR3 DNA: TGTGCCAGTAGTATAAAGCATAGTGTGTCAGGGGAATCCTACGAGCAGTACTTC; CDR3 protein: CASSIKHSVSGESYEQYF
V gene: TRBV5-6; D gene: TRBD1; clone size: NA; J gene: TRBJ1-2; CDR3 DNA: TGTGCCAGCAGCTCACAGGGGATCGGAGGGAATGGCTACACCTTC; CDR3 protein: CASSSQGIGGNGYTF
V gene: TRBV10-1; D gene: NA; clone size: few; J gene: TRBJ1-1; CDR3 DNA: TGCGCCAGCAGTTTCTCAGTGAACACTGAAGCTTTCTTT; CDR3 protein: CASSFSVNTEAFF
V gene: TRBV7-6; D gene: NA; clone size: NA; J gene: TRBJ1-1; CDR3 DNA: TGTGCCAGCAGCCTAGACATGAACACTGAAGCTTTCTTT; CDR3 protein: CASSLDMNTEAFF
V gene: TRBV2; D gene: NA; clone size: NA; J gene: TRBJ1-5; CDR3 DNA: TGTGCCAGCAGTGTTGGGGGCATGAGCAATCAGCCCCAGCATTTT; CDR3 protein: CASSVGGMSNQPQHF
V gene: TRBV5-1; D gene: TRBD1; clone size: once; J gene: TRBJ1-1; CDR3 DNA: TGCGCCAGCAGCTTTGGACAGGCAGAGTTCACTGAAGCTTTCTTT; CDR3 protein: CASSFGQAEFTEAFF
V gene: TRBV2; D gene: TRBD1; clone size: few; J gene: TRBJ1-1; CDR3 DNA: TGTGCCAGCAGCCTTGCTGGGACAGGGGACACTGAAGCTTTCTTT; CDR3 protein: CASSLAGTGDTEAFF
V gene: TRBV10-1; D gene: NA; clone size: NA; J gene: TRBJ2-7; CDR3 DNA: TGCGCCAGCAGAGGGGACAAGGGAACTTCCTACGAGCAGTACTTC; CDR3 protein: CASRGDKGTSYEQYF